The present T cell receptor (beta chain) was sequenced within a study of blood T cell repertoires in COVID-19 (dated by TCRdb to about 2020). For context, the study as a whole: Collaborator samples came from the United States, Italy and Spain and covered acute and convalescent phases of COVID-19. The material from the prospective study consisted of cDNA or gDNA derived from T cells, B-cell-depleted T cells, or PBMCs. A freely available public database, intended as a resource for researchers studying the immune response to SARS-CoV-2, is where the repertoires were released. A de-identified subject ID, COVID-19 status, age in years and sex were almost always included in the sample metadata. The samples were drawn from the first 160 participants of the ongoing ImmuneRACE study and from 950 to 1,500 subjects provided by 6 global collaborators. Subjects who had been exposed to COVID-19, were actively infected with it, or had recovered from it provided the deeply sampled blood TCRbeta repertoires that made up the dataset. Where HLA class I and class II types were available, the types were taken from metadata supplied by the sample provider, not from assay-based typing.

Each collaborating institution followed its own protocols to collect whole blood in K2EDTA tubes. For TCRbeta analysis, collaborators shipped samples in one of three forms: frozen whole blood, isolated PBMCs, or DNA extracted from either of those sample types. In this sample, this clone turned up a few times. Its recognized antigen is unknown. Base qualities were left out, and no much larger clone turns up one base away. TCRbeta CDR3 regions were amplified from genomic DNA by means of the immunoSEQ Assay, a bias-controlled multiplex PCR. Concerning the study's data processing: The number of nucleated cells in each sample was estimated by amplification of reference gene primers within the assay. To quantify the absolute abundance of each unique TCRbeta CDR3 rearrangement, sequence reads were collapsed and filtered. For each sample, productive Simpson clonality was calculated by taking the square root of Simpson's diversity index across productive rearrangements. What TCRdb holds here is the immuneACCESS table cut down to in-frame rearrangements. Part of the clones is not present; checked against another copy, under half of the missing clones reflect an unresolved V gene, and the others are unexplained. The V and J calls and clone size were taken over from that table, and D and trimming were inferred from the DNA. The sample records a few hundred thousand clones, 65% to 85% of which are singletons. The top ten hold 9.5% to 15% of the sample.

Results the study describes overall, beyond this receptor: Clinical and demographic metadata were provided uncurated, with the amount varying by source and participant.

The clonotype comes from a human donor in a cohort sampled during active COVID-19. The sample was peripheral blood.

The CDR3 reads as follows: CASSSRVYASQETQYF. The sequenced DNA: TGTGCCAGCAGTTCCCGGGTTTACGCATCCCAAGAGACCCAGTACTTC. The chain is made from TRBV6-5 and TRBJ2-5; the D gene cannot be named for sure. Based on the germline V gene, the CDR1 and CDR2 sequences are MNHEY and SVGAGI. Including the terminal cysteine and phenylalanine, the CDR3 comprises 16 residues. CDR3 DNA only is kept here, 48 bases in frame from base 1. Trimming takes 4 bases from V and 1 base from J, and the germline ends sit 16 bases apart.